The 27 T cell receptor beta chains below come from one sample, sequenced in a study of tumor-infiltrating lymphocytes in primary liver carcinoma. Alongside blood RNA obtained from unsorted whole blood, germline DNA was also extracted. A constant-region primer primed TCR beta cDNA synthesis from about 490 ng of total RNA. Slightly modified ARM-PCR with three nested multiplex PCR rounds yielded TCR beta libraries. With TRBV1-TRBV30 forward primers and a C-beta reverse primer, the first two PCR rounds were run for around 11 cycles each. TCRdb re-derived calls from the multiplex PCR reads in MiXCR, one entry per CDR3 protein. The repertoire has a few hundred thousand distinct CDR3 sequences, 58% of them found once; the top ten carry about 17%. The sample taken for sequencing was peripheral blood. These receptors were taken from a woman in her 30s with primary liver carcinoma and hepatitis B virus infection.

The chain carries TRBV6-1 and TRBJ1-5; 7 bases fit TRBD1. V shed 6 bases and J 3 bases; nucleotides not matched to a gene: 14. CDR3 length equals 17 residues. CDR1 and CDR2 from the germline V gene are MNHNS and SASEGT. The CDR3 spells CASSLPPGQNYNQPQHF. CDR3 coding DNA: TGTGCCAGCAGCCTTCCCCCGGGACAGAACTACAATCAGCCCCAGCATTTT.

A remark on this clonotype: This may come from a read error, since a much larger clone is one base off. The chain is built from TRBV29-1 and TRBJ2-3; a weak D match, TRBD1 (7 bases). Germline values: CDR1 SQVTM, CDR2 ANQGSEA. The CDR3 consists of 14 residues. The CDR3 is CSVVMQGGIDMQYF. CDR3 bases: TGCAGCGTTGTGATGCAGGGGGGAATAGATATGCAGTATTTT.

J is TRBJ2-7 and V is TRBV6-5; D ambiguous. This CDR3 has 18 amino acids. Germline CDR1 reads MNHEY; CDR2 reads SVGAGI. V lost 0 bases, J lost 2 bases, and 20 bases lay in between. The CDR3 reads CASSYSLVALATTYEQYF. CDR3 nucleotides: TGTGCCAGCAGTTACTCCCTGGTAGCCCTCGCCACAACCTACGAGCAGTACTTC.

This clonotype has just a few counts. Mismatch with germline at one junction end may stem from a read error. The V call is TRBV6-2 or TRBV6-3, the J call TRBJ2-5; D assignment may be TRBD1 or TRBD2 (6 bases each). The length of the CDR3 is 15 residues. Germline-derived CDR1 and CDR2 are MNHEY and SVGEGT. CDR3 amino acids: CASSGGGRLQETRYF. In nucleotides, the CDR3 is TGTGCCAGCTCCGGGGGCGGACGGTTGCAAGAGACCCGGTACTTC.

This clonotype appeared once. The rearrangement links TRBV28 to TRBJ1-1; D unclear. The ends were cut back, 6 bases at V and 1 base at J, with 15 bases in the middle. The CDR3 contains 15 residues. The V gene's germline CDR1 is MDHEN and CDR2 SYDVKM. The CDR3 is CASRTPGAGNTEAFF. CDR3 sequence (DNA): TGTGCCAGCAGGACTCCGGGAGCGGGGAACACTGAAGCTTTCTTT.

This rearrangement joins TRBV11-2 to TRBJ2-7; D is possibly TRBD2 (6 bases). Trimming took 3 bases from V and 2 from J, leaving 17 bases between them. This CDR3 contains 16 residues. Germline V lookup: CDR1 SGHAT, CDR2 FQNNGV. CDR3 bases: TGTGCCAGCAGCTTGAGACCGGGACTGGCCCCCTACGAGCAGTACTTC. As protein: CASSLRPGLAPYEQYF.

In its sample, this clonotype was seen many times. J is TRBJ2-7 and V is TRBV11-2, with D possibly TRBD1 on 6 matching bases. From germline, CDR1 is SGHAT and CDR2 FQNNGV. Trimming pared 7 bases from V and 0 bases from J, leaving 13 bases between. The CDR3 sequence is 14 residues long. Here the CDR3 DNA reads TGTGCCAGCATGCGAACAGGGAGCTCCTACGAGCAGTACTTC. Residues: CASMRTGSSYEQYF.

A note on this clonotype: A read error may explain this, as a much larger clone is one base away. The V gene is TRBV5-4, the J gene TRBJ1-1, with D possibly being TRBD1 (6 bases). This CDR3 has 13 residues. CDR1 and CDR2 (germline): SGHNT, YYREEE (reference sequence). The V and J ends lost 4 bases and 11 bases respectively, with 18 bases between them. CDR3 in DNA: TGTGCCAGCAGCCCCCCACAGGGAACTAGGGCTTTCTTT. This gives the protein CASSPPQGTRAFF.

CDR3 in amino acids: CASSLEASVWGQFF. DNA of the CDR3: TGTGCCAGCAGCTTAGAGGCGAGTGTATGGGGGCAGTTCTTC. The V gene is TRBV11-2, the J gene TRBJ2-1; no clear D. The CDR3 runs 14 residues. The V end was cut by 0 bases, the J end by 12 bases, with 15 bases between. Germline V gives CDR1 SGHAT, CDR2 FQNNGV.

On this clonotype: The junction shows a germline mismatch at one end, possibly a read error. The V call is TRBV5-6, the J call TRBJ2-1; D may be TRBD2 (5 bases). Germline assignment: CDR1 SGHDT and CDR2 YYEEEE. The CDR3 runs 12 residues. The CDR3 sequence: CARSLAEARQFF. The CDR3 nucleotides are TGTGCCAGAAGCTTGGCGGAGGCTCGGCAGTTCTTC.

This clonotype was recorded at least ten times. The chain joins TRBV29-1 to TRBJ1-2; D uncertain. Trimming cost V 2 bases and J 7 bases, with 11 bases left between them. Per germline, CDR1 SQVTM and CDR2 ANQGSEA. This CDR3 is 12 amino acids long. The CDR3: CSVEYEAVGYTF. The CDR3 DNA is TGCAGCGTTGAATATGAGGCGGTTGGCTACACCTTC.

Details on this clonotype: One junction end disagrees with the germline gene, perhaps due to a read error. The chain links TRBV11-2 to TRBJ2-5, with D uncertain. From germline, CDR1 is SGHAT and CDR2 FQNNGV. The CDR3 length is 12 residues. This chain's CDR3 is CTSSLDPEIQYF. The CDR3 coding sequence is TGTACCAGCAGCTTAGATCCGGAGATCCAGTACTTC. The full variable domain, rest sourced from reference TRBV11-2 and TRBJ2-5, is EAGVAQSPRYKIIEKRQSVAFWCNPISGHATLYWYQQILGQGPKLLIQFQNNGVVDDSQLPKDRFSAERLKGVDSTLKIQPAKLEDSAVYLCTSSLDPEIQYFGPGTRLLVL.

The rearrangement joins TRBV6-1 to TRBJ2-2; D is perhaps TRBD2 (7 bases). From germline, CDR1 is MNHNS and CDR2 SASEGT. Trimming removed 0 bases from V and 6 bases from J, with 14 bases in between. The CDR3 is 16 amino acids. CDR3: CASSEAGGARAGELFF. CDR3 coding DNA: TGTGCCAGCAGTGAAGCGGGGGGGGCCCGGGCCGGGGAGCTGTTTTTT.

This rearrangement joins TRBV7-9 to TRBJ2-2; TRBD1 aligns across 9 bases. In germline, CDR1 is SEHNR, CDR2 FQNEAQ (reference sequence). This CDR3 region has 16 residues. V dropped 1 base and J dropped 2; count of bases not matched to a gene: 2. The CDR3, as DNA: TGTGCCAGCAGCTTAGGGGACAGGGTAAACACCGGGGAGCTGTTTTTT. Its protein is CASSLGDRVNTGELFF. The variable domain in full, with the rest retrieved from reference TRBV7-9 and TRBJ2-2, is DTGVSQNPRHKITKRGQNVTFRCDPISEHNRLYWYRQTLGQGPEFLTYFQNEAQLEKSRLLSDRFSAERPKGSFSTLEIQRTEQGDSAMYLCASSLGDRVNTGELFFGEGSRLTVL.

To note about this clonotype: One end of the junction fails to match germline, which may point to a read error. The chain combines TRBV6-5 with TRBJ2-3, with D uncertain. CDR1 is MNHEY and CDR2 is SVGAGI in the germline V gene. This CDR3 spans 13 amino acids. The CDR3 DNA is TGTGCCAACAGTTACAAGGTCGCAGATACGCAGTATTTT. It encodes CANSYKVADTQYF.

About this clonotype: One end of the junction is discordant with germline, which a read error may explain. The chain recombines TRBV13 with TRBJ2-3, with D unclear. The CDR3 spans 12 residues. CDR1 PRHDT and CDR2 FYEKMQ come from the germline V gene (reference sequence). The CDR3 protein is CAGSLGRDTQYF. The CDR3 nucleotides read TGTGCCGGCAGCTTAGGTAGAGATACGCAGTATTTT.

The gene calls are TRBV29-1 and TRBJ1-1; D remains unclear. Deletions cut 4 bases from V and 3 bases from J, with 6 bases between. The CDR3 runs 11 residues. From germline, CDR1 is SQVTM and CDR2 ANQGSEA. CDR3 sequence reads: CSVAGDTEAFF. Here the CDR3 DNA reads TGCAGCGTTGCTGGGGACACTGAAGCTTTCTTT.

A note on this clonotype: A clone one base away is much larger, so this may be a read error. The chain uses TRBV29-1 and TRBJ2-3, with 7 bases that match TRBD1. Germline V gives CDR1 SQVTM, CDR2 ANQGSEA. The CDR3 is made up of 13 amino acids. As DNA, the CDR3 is TGCAGCGTTGAGACAGGGAGCACAGATACGCAGTTTTTT. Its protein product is CSVETGSTDTQFF.

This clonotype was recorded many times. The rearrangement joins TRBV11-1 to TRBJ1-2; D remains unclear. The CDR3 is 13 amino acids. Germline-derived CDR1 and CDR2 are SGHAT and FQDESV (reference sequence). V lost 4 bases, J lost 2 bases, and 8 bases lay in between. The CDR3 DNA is TGTGCCAGCAGCTCCGACTTAAACTATGGCTACACCTTC. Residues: CASSSDLNYGYTF.

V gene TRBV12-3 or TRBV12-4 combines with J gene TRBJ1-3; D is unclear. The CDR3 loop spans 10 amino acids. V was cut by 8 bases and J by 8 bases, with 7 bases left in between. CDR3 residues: CASGRYTIYF. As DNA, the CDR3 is TGTGCCAGCGGCCGCTACACCATATATTTT.

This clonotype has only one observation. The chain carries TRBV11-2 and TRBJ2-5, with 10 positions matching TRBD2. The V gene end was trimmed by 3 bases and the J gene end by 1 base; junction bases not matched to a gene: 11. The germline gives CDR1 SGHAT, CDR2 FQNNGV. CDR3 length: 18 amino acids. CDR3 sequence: CASSLRTSGQGGQETQYF. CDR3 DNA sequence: TGTGCCAGCAGCTTGAGGACTAGCGGACAAGGGGGCCAAGAGACCCAGTACTTC. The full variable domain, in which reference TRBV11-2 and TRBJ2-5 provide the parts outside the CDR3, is EAGVAQSPRYKIIEKRQSVAFWCNPISGHATLYWYQQILGQGPKLLIQFQNNGVVDDSQLPKDRFSAERLKGVDSTLKIQPAKLEDSAVYLCASSLRTSGQGGQETQYFGPGTRLLVL.

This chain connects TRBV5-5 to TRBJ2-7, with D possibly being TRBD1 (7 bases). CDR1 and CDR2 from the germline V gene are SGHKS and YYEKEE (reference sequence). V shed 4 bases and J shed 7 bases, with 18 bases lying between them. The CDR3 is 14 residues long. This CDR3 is CASSPTGAGNEQYF. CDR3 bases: TGTGCCAGCAGCCCCACAGGGGCGGGGAATGAGCAGTACTTC. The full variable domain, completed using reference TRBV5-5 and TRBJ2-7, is DAGVTQSPTHLIKTRGQQVTLRCSPISGHKSVSWYQQVLGQGPQFIFQYYEKEERGRGNFPDRFSARQFPNYSSELNVNALLLGDSALYLCASSPTGAGNEQYFGPGTRLTVT.

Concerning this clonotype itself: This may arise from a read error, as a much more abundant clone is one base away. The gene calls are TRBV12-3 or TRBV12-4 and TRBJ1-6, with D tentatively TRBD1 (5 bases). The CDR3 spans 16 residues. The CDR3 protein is CASIFPTGTYNSSLHF. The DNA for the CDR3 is TGTGCCAGCATCTTCCCCACGGGGACCTATAATTCATCCCTCCACTTT.

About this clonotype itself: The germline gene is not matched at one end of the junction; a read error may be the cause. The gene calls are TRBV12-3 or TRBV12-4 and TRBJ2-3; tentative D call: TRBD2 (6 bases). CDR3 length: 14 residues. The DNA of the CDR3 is TGTGCTAGCAGTTCCCTAACTAGCACAGAAACGCAGTATTTT. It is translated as CASSSLTSTETQYF.

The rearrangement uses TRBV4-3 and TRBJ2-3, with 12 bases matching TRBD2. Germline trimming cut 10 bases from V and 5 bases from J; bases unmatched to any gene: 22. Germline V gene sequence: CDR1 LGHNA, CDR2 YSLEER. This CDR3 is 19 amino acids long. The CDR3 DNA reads TGCGCCATTAGCCAAGATCGGGCTAGCGGGAGGGCCCTCGTAGATACGCAGTATTTT. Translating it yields CAISQDRASGRALVDTQYF.

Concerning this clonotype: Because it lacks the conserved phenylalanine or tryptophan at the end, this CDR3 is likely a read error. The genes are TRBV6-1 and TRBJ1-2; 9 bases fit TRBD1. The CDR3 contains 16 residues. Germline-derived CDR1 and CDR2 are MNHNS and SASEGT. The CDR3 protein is CASSERTGAIVYGYTS. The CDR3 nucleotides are TGTGCCAGTAGTGAAAGGACAGGGGCGATTGTTTATGGCTACACCTCC.

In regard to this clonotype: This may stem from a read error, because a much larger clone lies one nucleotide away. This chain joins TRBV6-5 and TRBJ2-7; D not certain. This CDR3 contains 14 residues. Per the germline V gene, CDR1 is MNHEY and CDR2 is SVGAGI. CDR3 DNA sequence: TGTGTCAGCAGCCAGGTTGGACGTGGCGGAGAGCAGTACTTC. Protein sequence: CVSSQVGRGGEQYF.